This T cell receptor (beta chain) was captured in a study of beta chain features in type 1 diabetes. Whole-study context: Healthy donors, compared against patients, showed similar age, gender and cell yields. Whole-study findings and limits: VDJ junctions sequenced from type 1 diabetes patients showed fewer insertions and more deletions. TCRB CDR3s were moderately but significantly shorter in Type 1 diabetes patients in all four CD4+ subsets.

Based on CD45RO/CCR7/CD25/CD127/CD95/CD27, CD4+ regulatory, stem cell-like memory, naive and central memory cells were sorted. Expressed TCRB transcripts were sequenced, since all the RNA that had been isolated was reverse transcribed. The table came from immunoSEQ multiplex PCR; TCRdb's copy has only in-frame clones and leaves some out. The table includes 330,000 or so clones, 15% to 20% detected once. V trimming: 8 bases; J trimming: 2 bases; junction bases outside the gene matches: 8. Germline V gene lookup returns CDR1 KGHSH and CDR2 LQKENI. This CDR3 comprises 17 residues. This clone was counted only a few times. Its antigen is not identified.

The chain carries TRBV18 and TRBJ2-6; 11 nucleotides line up with TRBD2. Sequencing was carried out using naive CD4+ T cells from blood. The TCR was taken from a woman in her late teens or twenties in good health. The CDR3: CASETSGKIAGANVLTF. The CDR3 bases are TGTGCCAGCGAGACTAGCGGGAAGATAGCTGGGGCCAACGTCCTGACTTTC.